The clone carrying this T cell receptor beta chain was detected a few times. Its specificity is not known. The data stem from a study of CD8 T cells in ankylosing spondylitis. Study-level results: Enrichment of disease-linked clones was reportedly significant in matched ankylosing spondylitis synovial fluid. A subset of motif variants has previously been described in the synovial fluid and blood of reactive arthritis. CD8+ disease-linked clones were present at relatively low frequencies in blood.

TCRdb re-called the 5' RACE reads through MiXCR, storing one row per CDR3 protein. The table records about 240,000 distinct CDR3 sequences, over 9.5% of them present only once. Per germline, CDR1 MNHEY and CDR2 SVGAGI. The CDR3 has 15 residues. Trimming shortened V by 10 bases and J by 3 bases, and 20 bases separated the two germline ends. Sequenced material: blood, either unsorted or a sorted T cell fraction (not recorded which). This receptor was taken from a male donor with ankylosing spondylitis or in good health (not recorded which). This rearrangement joins TRBV6-5 to TRBJ2-3; perhaps TRBD2 as D (7 bases). CDR3 DNA sequence: TGTGCCACTGGGGGCGGGAGCGTTGGAACAGATACGCAGTATTTT. Its protein product is CATGGGSVGTDTQYF.